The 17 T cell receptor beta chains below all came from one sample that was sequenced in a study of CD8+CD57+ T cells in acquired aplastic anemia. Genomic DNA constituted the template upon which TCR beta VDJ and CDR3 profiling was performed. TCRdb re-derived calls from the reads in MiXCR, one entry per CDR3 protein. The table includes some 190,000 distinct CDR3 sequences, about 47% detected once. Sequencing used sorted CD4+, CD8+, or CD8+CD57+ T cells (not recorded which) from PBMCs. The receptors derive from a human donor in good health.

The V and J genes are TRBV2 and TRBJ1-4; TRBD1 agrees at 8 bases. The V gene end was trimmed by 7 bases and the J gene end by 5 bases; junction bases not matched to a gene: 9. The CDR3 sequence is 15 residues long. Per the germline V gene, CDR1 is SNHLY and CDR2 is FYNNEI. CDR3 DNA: TGTGCCAGCATTGAGGGCAGGACAGGGAATGAAAAACTGTTTTTT. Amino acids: CASIEGRTGNEKLFF. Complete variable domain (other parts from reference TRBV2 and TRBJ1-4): EPEVTQTPSHQVTQMGQEVILRCVPISNHLYFYWYRQILGQKVEFLVSFYNNEISEKSEIFDDQFSVERPDGSNFTLKIRSTKLEDSAMYFCASIEGRTGNEKLFFGSGTQLSVL.

CDR3 loop: CASSDRLGEQYF. The CDR3 DNA follows: TGTGCCAGCTCAGACAGACTGGGCGAGCAGTACTTC. The chain carries TRBV19 and TRBJ2-7; a possible D gene is TRBD1 (5 bases). Germline CDR1 reads LNHDA; CDR2 reads SQIVND (reference sequence). The CDR3 runs to 12 residues. V was pared by 9 bases and J by 6 bases, with 15 bases between.

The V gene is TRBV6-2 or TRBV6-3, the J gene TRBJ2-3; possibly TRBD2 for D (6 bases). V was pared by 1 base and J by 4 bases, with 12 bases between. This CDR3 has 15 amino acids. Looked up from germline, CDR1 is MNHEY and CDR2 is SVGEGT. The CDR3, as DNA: TGTGCCAGCAGTTACTTTGGGGGGAGTGCAGATACGCAGTATTTT. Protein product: CASSYFGGSADTQYF.

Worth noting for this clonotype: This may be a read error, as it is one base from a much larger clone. The chain's CDR3 is CASSSRLRAYGQYF. In DNA form, the CDR3 reads TGTGCCAGCAGTAGTCGCCTCAGGGCCTACGGGCAGTACTTC. The J gene is TRBJ2-7, the V gene TRBV2; the D gene is possibly TRBD1 (5 bases). The germline CDR1 and CDR2 sequences are SNHLY and FYNNEI. This CDR3 spans 14 amino acids.

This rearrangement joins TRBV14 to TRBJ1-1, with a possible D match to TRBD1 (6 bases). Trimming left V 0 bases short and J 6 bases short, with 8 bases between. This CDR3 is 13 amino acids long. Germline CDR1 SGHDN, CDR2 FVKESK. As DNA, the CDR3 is TGTGCCAGCAGCCAAGACTGGACAGCTGAAGCTTTCTTT. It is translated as CASSQDWTAEAFF.

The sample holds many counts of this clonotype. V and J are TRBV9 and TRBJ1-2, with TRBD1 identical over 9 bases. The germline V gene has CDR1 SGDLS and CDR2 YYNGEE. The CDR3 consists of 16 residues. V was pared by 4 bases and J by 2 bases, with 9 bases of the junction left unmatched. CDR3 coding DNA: TGTGCCAGCAGCTCATCCGGGACAGGGTTAAACTATGGCTACACCTTC. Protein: CASSSSGTGLNYGYTF.

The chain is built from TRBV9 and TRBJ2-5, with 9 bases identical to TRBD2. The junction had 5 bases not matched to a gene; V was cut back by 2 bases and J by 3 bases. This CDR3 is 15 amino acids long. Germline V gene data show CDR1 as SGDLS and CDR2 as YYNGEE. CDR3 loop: CASSVRASGEETQYF. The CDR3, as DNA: TGTGCCAGCAGCGTCCGAGCTAGCGGGGAAGAGACCCAGTACTTC.

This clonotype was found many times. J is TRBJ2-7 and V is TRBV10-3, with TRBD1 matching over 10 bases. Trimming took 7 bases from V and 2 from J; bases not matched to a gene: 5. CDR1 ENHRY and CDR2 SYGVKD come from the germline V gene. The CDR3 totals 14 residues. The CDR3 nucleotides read TGTGCCATCAACCCGGGACAGGGGACCTACGAGCAGTACTTC. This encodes CAINPGQGTYEQYF.

CDR3 protein: CARDGAGSYNEQFF. The CDR3 DNA is TGTGCTAGAGATGGAGCGGGATCCTACAATGAGCAGTTCTTC. This sequence joins TRBV7-7 and TRBJ2-1; 7 bases line up with TRBD2. The CDR3 consists of 14 residues. From germline, CDR1 is SSHAT and CDR2 FNYEAQ (reference sequence). The whole variable domain, filled in from reference TRBV7-7 and TRBJ2-1, reads GAGVSQSPRYKVTKRGQDVTLRCDPISSHATLYWYQQALGQGPEFLTYFNYEAQPDKSGLPSDRFSAERPEGSISTLTIQRTEQRDSAMYRCARDGAGSYNEQFFGPGTRLTVL.

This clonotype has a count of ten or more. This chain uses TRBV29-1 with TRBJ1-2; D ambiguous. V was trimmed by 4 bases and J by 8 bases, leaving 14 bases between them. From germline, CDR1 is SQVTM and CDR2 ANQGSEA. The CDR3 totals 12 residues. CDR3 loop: CSVGEGMGGYTF. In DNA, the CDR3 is TGCAGCGTTGGCGAGGGAATGGGGGGCTACACCTTC.

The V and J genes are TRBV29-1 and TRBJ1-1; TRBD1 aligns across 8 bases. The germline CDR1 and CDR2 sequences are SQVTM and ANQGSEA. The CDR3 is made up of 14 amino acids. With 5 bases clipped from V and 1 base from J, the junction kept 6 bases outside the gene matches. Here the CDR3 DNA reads TGCAGCGTTCCACCGGGACAGGAGAACACTGAAGCTTTCTTT. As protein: CSVPPGQENTEAFF.

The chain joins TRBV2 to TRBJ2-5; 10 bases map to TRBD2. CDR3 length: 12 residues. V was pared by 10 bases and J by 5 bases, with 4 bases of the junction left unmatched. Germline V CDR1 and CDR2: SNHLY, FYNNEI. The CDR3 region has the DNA TGTGCCACTAGCGGGAGTGGCGAGACCCAGTACTTC. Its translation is CATSGSGETQYF.

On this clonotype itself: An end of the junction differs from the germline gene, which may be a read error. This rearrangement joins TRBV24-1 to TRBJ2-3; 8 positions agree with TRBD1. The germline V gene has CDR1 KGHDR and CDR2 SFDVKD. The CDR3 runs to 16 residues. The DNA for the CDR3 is TGCGCCACCAGCAGAGAGACAGGGGATGCGACAGATACGCAGTATTTT. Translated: CATSRETGDATDTQYF.

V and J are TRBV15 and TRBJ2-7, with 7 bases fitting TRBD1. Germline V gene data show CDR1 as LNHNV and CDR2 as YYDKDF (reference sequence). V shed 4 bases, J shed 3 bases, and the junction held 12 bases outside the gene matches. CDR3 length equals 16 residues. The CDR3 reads CATSNESPGQYYEQYF. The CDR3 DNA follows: TGTGCCACCAGCAACGAATCGCCGGGACAGTACTACGAGCAGTACTTC.

The CDR3 DNA reads TGCGCCAGCAGCTTGGGGTGGCAGGGCTACGAGCAGTACTTC. Protein: CASSLGWQGYEQYF. The chain is built from TRBV5-1 and TRBJ2-7; tentatively, D is TRBD1 (5 bases). The CDR3 has 14 amino acids. CDR1 is SGHRS and CDR2 is YFSETQ in the germline V gene. V lost 0 bases to trimming and J lost 3 bases, with 10 bases between them.

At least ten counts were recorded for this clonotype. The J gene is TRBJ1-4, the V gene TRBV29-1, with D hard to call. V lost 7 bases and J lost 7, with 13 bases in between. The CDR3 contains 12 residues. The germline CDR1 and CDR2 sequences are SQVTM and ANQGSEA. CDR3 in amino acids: CSASIGLEKLFF. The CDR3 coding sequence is TGCAGCGCCTCTATTGGACTTGAAAAACTGTTTTTT.

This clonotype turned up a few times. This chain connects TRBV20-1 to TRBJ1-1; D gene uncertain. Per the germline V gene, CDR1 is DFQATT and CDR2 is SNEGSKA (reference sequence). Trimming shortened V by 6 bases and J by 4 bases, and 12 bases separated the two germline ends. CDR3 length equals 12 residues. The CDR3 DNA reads TGCAGTGCGCCGGATGGGGTCACTGAAGCTTTCTTT. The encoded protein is CSAPDGVTEAFF.